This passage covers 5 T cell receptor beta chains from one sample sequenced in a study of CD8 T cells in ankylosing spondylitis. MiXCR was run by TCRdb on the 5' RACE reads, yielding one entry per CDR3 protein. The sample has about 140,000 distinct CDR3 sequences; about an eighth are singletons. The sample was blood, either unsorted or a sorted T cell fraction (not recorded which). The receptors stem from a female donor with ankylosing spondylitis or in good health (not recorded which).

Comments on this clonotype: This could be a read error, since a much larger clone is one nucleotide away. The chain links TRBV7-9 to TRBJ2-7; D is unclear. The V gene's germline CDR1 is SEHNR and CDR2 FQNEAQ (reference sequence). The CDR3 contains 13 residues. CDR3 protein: CASNLMAGYEQYF. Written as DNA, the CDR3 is TGTGCCAGCAACTTAATGGCAGGCTACGAGCAGTACTTC.

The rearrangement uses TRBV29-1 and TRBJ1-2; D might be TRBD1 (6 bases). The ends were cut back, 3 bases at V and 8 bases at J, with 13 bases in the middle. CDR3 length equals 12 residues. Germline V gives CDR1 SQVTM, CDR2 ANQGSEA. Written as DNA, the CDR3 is TGCAGCGTTGAGAGGGGGGTTAAGGGCTACACCTTC. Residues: CSVERGVKGYTF.

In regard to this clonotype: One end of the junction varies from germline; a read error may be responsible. CDR3 bases: TGTGTTAGTGGCCCGAGTCGATACGAGCAGTACTTC. Protein product: CVSGPSRYEQYF. The chain combines TRBV12-5 with TRBJ2-7; D is uncertain. CDR1 LGHNT and CDR2 FRNRAP come from the germline V gene. CDR3 size: 12 residues.

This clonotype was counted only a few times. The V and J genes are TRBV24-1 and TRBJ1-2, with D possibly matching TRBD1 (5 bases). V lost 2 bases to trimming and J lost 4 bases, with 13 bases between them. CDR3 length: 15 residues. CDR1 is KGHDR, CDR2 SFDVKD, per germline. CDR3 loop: CATSDSRAEPYGYTF. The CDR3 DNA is TGTGCCACCAGTGATTCCAGGGCAGAACCCTATGGCTACACCTTC.

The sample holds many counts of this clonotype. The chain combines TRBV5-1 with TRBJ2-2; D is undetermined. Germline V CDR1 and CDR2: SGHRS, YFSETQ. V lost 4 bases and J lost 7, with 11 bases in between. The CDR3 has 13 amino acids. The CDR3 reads CASSPDNGGELFF. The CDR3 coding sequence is TGCGCCAGCAGCCCCGACAATGGCGGGGAGCTGTTTTTT. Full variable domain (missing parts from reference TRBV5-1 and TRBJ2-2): KAGVTQTPRYLIKTRGQQVTLSCSPISGHRSVSWYQQTPGQGLQFLFEYFSETQRNKGNFPGRFSGRQFSNSRSEMNVSTLELGDSALYLCASSPDNGGELFFGEGSRLTVL.